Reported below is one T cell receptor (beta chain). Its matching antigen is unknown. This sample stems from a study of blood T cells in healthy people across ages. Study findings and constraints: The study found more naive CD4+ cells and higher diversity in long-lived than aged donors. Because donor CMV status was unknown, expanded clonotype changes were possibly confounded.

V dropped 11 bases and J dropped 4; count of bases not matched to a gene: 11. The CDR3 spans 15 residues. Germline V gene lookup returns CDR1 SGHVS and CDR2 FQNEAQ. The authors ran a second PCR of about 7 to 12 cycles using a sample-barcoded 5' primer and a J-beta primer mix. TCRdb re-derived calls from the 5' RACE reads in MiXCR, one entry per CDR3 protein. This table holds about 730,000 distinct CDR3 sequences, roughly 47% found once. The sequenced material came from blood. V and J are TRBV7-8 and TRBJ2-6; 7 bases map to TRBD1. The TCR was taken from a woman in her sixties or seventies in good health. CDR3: CACIEGAAGANVLTF. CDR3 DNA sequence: TGTGCCTGCATAGAGGGGGCAGCGGGGGCCAACGTCCTGACTTTC.